This T cell receptor beta chain was obtained from a study of cytomegalovirus exposure and HLA in healthy donors. About the research overall: A prior analysis found 90 million to 120 million unique TCR beta sequences from 150 million to 200 million T cells. Study conclusions and caveats: For cytomegalovirus status, the classifier reportedly gave diagnoses with high specificity and sensitivity. TCR beta chain V- and J-gene trimming was linked, in a later analysis, to a missense variant in DCLRE1C. As immune exposure information, only CMV serostatus was available.

The PCR employed 60 Vbeta primers together with 13 Jbeta primers. Method: immunoSEQ multiplex PCR; TCRdb's copy keeps in-frame clones and lacks some. The sample lists 140,000 or so clones; around 72% were seen once. The CDR3 is made up of 15 amino acids. V was clipped by 5 bases and J by 4 bases; unmatched bases: 4. Germline loops: CDR1 SNHLY, CDR2 FYNNEI. Notes on this clone: Antigen: not known.

The receptor was isolated from a man aged 18 to 30 in good health and CMV-seropositive. Sequencing was carried out using PBMCs. V gene TRBV2 combines with J gene TRBJ2-3; 12 positions match TRBD2. The CDR3 DNA reads TGTGCCAGCAGTCGACTAGCGGGAGTCCCAGATACGCAGTATTTT. Translation gives CASSRLAGVPDTQYF. Supplemented by reference TRBV2 and TRBJ2-3, the full variable domain reads EPEVTQTPSHQVTQMGQEVILRCVPISNHLYFYWYRQILGQKVEFLVSFYNNEISEKSEIFDDQFSVERPDGSNFTLKIRSTKLEDSAMYFCASSRLAGVPDTQYFGPGTRLTVL.